This T cell receptor (beta chain) originates from a study of blood T cells in healthy people across ages. The germline V gene encodes CDR1 LGHNA and CDR2 YSLEER. There are 18 residues in the CDR3. The V segment lost 2 bases and the J segment 5 bases; nucleotides outside the gene matches: 17. A second PCR of 7 to 11 cycles used a sample-barcoded 5' primer and a J-beta primer mix. TCRdb itself ran the 5' RACE reads through MiXCR, one entry per CDR3 protein. This sample has about a million distinct CDR3 sequences, with 51% found just once. The source of this sequence is a woman aged 55 to 70 in good health. Sequenced material: blood. The V call is TRBV4-3, the J call TRBJ1-2; 7 bases align to TRBD1. The CDR3 sequence: CASSQSFPGQQYGYGYTF. The CDR3 nucleotides read TGCGCCAGCAGCCAATCCTTTCCGGGACAGCAGTATGGTTATGGCTACACCTTC.